This T cell receptor (beta chain) was recorded in a study of shared clonotypes between healthy human individuals. Study in general: A couple of women and a few men aged 18 to 49 served as donors.

This clone was found once. Using immunoSEQ multiplex PCR, the repertoire was profiled, and TCRdb retains in-frame clones only, with some absent. Of 2.3 million or so clones in the sample, over 90% were seen once. The length of the CDR3 is 15 residues. Germline lookup yields CDR1 SGHAT and CDR2 FQDESV (reference sequence). V lost 5 bases and J 0 bases, leaving 13 bases between the germline ends. Donors were Caucasian adults residing in Nashville, Tennessee, USA. The TCR was taken from a young man in good health. Some clones in this sample may be carry-over from other donors' samples. Sequencing was performed on naive CD4+ T cells from PBMCs. Described subset: CD45RA+ positively selected. The chain couples TRBV11-1 to TRBJ2-5; D not resolved. The CDR3 sequence is CASSHSPNYQETQYF. The CDR3 region has the DNA TGTGCCAGCAGCCATTCGCCCAACTACCAAGAGACCCAGTACTTC.